This T cell receptor beta chain was sequenced in a study of T cells after yellow fever vaccination (dated by TCRdb to the late 2010s). With respect to the entire study: The SMART-Seq v4 Ultra Low Input RNA kit was used to prepare libraries from fractions with low cell numbers. To follow T-cell clones before and after both primary and booster YFV17D yellow fever vaccination, bulk TCR alpha and beta repertoires underwent longitudinal sequencing. Two healthy male donors, one aged 18 to 29 and one aged 30 to 40 years, made up the cohort. Blood was drawn at multiple timepoints before and after primary and secondary immunization, with bulk PBMC replicates and cell subsets isolated.

The research as a whole found: Most clones expanded after primary vaccination were re-detected after the booster (almost 98% of CD4 and about nine tenths of CD8), suggesting broad memory maintenance. Computational filtering was needed because FACS-sorted repertoires could contain abundant contaminating clonotypes from the bulk population. A small fraction of clonotypes appeared in both the CD4 and CD8 compartments, likely as a result of convergent recombination. Compared with the primary T-cell response, the secondary T-cell response was faster but weaker, reaching its peak on day 5 rather than on day 15. Because only a couple of donors were included in the study, the extent to which the findings can be generalized is limited.

From cysteine to phenylalanine, the CDR3 is 15 amino acids long. Only CDR3 DNA remains: 45 bases, in frame from the first base. Trimming takes 5 bases from V and 5 bases from J, and the germline ends sit 19 bases apart. According to the germline V gene, CDR1 reads SGHTA and CDR2 reads FQGNSA. This clonotype has ten or more counts. The clone's antigen remains unknown. Base quality data are lacking; no much larger clone is found one base away. The treatment or condition label for this specimen denotes: live attenuated yellow fever vaccine strain. A standard Ficoll-Paque protocol was used to isolate PBMCs from peripheral blood. Dynabeads CD4 and CD8 positive selection kits were used to isolate CD4 and CD8 T-cell fractions. RNA was extracted with TriZol from bulk PBMCs, CD4 and CD8 fractions, and dextramer-positive and dextramer-negative fractions. TCR cDNA was synthesized by 5'RACE template switching, which introduced a universal primer site and unique molecular identifiers. Priming for cDNA synthesis came from both the TCR alpha and TCR beta constant segments. Libraries were amplified in two PCR steps, with sample barcodes and sequencing adapters added in the second step. Sequencing of the libraries was done on either Illumina HiSeq 2500 (2x100 bp) or NovaSeq (2x150 bp). For the original study's pipeline: Reads were demultiplexed and collapsed into UMI consensus sequences with MIGEC, and V(D)J alignment was performed with MiXCR. Vaccine-responding clonotypes were defined with edgeR using replicate PBMC samples, requiring FDR below 0.01 and a log2 fold change above 5 up to day 15. Each bulk clonotype received a CD4 or CD8 identity based on whether the sequenced CD4 or CD8 repertoire contained that clonotype at higher abundance. TCRdb trimmed the raw reads at Q25, called clones with MiXCR and kept productive beta chains. Entries are consolidated by CDR3 protein sequence, retaining the most common genes and DNA. What appears here as the V and J calls and clone size reflects TCRdb's work, not the paper's. This sample holds about 120,000 distinct CDR3 sequences; about 7.8% were observed only once. Around 2.6% of the sample comes from the top ten.

The chain was built from TRBV7-2 and TRBJ2-7, and possibly TRBD2, on 7 matching bases. Sequencing used CD4+ T cells sorted from PBMCs, obtained about 49 days after the first yellow fever vaccination. The receptor was derived from a man aged 18 to 29 who received the YFV17D yellow fever vaccine. CDR3 protein: CASSPFTGGPHEQYF. The sequence in DNA is TGTGCCAGCAGCCCCTTCACCGGGGGGCCACACGAGCAGTACTTC.